This is a list of T cell receptor beta chains from one sample in a study of CD8 T cells in ankylosing spondylitis. TCRdb independently ran MiXCR on the 5' RACE reads; one entry per CDR3 protein. The data hold roughly 450,000 distinct CDR3 sequences, with 26% observed a single time. The sequencing sample was made of blood, either unsorted or a sorted T cell fraction (not recorded which). All receptors derive from a male donor with ankylosing spondylitis. The CDR3 runs from the conserved cysteine through the conserved F or W. Fields, in order: V gene, CDR3 length, clone size, D gene, J gene, CDR3 protein, CDR3 DNA. A D gene is named only where the DNA matches it firmly. Clone size is stated in some rows and not others, as once, few, many or a class when expanded.

V gene: TRBV18; CDR3 length: 17; clone size: few; D gene: -; J gene: TRBJ2-1; CDR3 protein: CASSPLRANQVLNEQFF; CDR3 DNA: TGTGCCAGCTCACCACTTAGGGCAAATCAGGTTCTCAATGAGCAGTTCTTC
V gene: TRBV20-1; CDR3 length: 15; clone size: -; D gene: -; J gene: TRBJ2-1; CDR3 protein: CSASETSRTYNEQFF; CDR3 DNA: TGCAGTGCTAGTGAGACTAGTAGGACCTACAATGAGCAGTTCTTC
V gene: TRBV20-1; CDR3 length: 17; clone size: -; D gene: TRBD1; J gene: TRBJ1-3; CDR3 protein: CSARGGSNRGLGNTIYF; CDR3 DNA: TGCAGTGCTAGAGGCGGGTCAAACAGGGGGCTTGGAAACACCATATATTTT
V gene: TRBV11-2; CDR3 length: 16; clone size: -; D gene: -; J gene: TRBJ2-1; CDR3 protein: CASSSARGITTNEQFF; CDR3 DNA: TGTGCCAGCAGCTCCGCCCGCGGAATCACTACCAATGAGCAGTTCTTC
V gene: TRBV5-1; CDR3 length: 15; clone size: few; D gene: -; J gene: TRBJ2-2; CDR3 protein: CASSLKGPQTGELFF; CDR3 DNA: TGCGCCAGCAGCTTGAAGGGTCCTCAAACCGGGGAGCTGTTTTTT
V gene: TRBV7-9; CDR3 length: 14; clone size: many; D gene: TRBD2; J gene: TRBJ2-5; CDR3 protein: CASSLIAGEGTQYF; CDR3 DNA: TGTGCCAGCAGCTTAATAGCGGGAGAAGGGACCCAGTACTTC
V gene: TRBV5-1; CDR3 length: 15; clone size: few; D gene: TRBD2; J gene: TRBJ2-3; CDR3 protein: CASSPKRDATDTQYF; CDR3 DNA: TGCGCCAGCAGCCCCAAGCGGGACGCCACAGATACGCAGTATTTT
V gene: TRBV7-9; CDR3 length: 16; clone size: -; D gene: TRBD2; J gene: TRBJ2-3; CDR3 protein: CASSLGVSGSLDTQYF; CDR3 DNA: TGTGCCAGCAGCTTAGGTGTTAGCGGGAGCCTGGATACGCAGTATTTT
V gene: TRBV4-1; CDR3 length: 16; clone size: -; D gene: TRBD1; J gene: TRBJ2-3; CDR3 protein: CASSHPQGARTDTQYF; CDR3 DNA: TGCGCCAGCAGCCACCCACAGGGGGCGAGGACAGATACGCAGTATTTT
V gene: TRBV12-3/TRBV12-4; CDR3 length: 16; clone size: -; D gene: -; J gene: TRBJ1-2; CDR3 protein: CASSSGVQLLFYGYTF; CDR3 DNA: TGTGCCAGCAGTTCGGGAGTACAATTGCTTTTTTATGGCTACACCTTC
V gene: TRBV10-1; CDR3 length: 13; clone size: -; D gene: TRBD1; J gene: TRBJ2-7; CDR3 protein: CASSEGQGTVQYF; CDR3 DNA: TGCGCCAGCAGTGAGGGACAGGGGACCGTGCAGTACTTC
V gene: TRBV29-1; CDR3 length: 12; clone size: -; D gene: -; J gene: TRBJ2-5; CDR3 protein: CSAQGRQETQYF; CDR3 DNA: TGCAGCGCTCAGGGTAGACAAGAGACCCAGTACTTC
V gene: TRBV3-1; CDR3 length: 16; clone size: -; D gene: TRBD1; J gene: TRBJ1-1; CDR3 protein: CASSMWTGYENTEAFF; CDR3 DNA: TGTGCCAGCAGCATGTGGACAGGGTATGAGAACACTGAAGCTTTCTTT
V gene: TRBV21-1; CDR3 length: 14; clone size: few; D gene: -; J gene: TRBJ1-3; CDR3 protein: CASSRQGRGNTIYF; CDR3 DNA: TGTGCCAGCAGCAGGCAGGGACGGGGAAACACCATATATTTT
V gene: TRBV24-1; CDR3 length: 15; clone size: few; D gene: TRBD2; J gene: TRBJ2-1; CDR3 protein: CATSSMAGAHNEQFF; CDR3 DNA: TGTGCCACCAGTAGTATGGCGGGAGCCCACAATGAGCAGTTCTTC
V gene: TRBV9; CDR3 length: 16; clone size: once; D gene: -; J gene: TRBJ2-2; CDR3 protein: CASSEGGPPNTGELFF; CDR3 DNA: TGTGCCAGCAGCGAGGGGGGACCTCCGAACACCGGGGAGCTGTTTTTT
V gene: TRBV12-3/TRBV12-4; CDR3 length: 14; clone size: -; D gene: -; J gene: TRBJ1-1; CDR3 protein: CASSLVGGGTEAFF; CDR3 DNA: TGTGCCAGCAGTTTAGTAGGGGGTGGTACTGAAGCTTTCTTT
V gene: TRBV5-1; CDR3 length: 14; clone size: few; D gene: -; J gene: TRBJ2-5; CDR3 protein: CASSWGQGQETQYF; CDR3 DNA: TGCGCCAGCAGCTGGGGCCAGGGGCAAGAGACCCAGTACTTC
V gene: TRBV5-1; CDR3 length: 14; clone size: few; D gene: -; J gene: TRBJ1-1; CDR3 protein: CASNLGGAVTEAFF; CDR3 DNA: TGCGCCAGCAATCTGGGGGGCGCGGTAACTGAAGCTTTCTTT
V gene: TRBV7-9; CDR3 length: 14; clone size: few; D gene: -; J gene: TRBJ2-7; CDR3 protein: CASSLGRRSYEQYF; CDR3 DNA: TGTGCCAGCAGCTTGGGACGGAGATCCTACGAGCAGTACTTC
V gene: TRBV5-1; CDR3 length: 15; clone size: -; D gene: TRBD1; J gene: TRBJ1-5; CDR3 protein: CASSLTGDLGQPQHF; CDR3 DNA: TGCGCCAGCAGCCTCACAGGGGACCTGGGGCAGCCCCAGCATTTT
V gene: TRBV5-1; CDR3 length: 13; clone size: -; D gene: -; J gene: TRBJ2-7; CDR3 protein: CASSLEAVSEQYF; CDR3 DNA: TGCGCCAGCAGCTTGGAAGCGGTGAGCGAGCAGTACTTC
V gene: TRBV29-1; CDR3 length: 15; clone size: -; D gene: TRBD2; J gene: TRBJ2-5; CDR3 protein: CSVEGTSGRSETQYF; CDR3 DNA: TGCAGCGTTGAAGGGACTAGCGGACGGAGTGAGACCCAGTACTTC
V gene: TRBV2; CDR3 length: 13; clone size: -; D gene: -; J gene: TRBJ1-2; CDR3 protein: CASSEGLSYGYTF; CDR3 DNA: TGTGCCAGCAGTGAAGGACTGAGCTATGGCTACACCTTC
V gene: TRBV19; CDR3 length: 15; clone size: few; D gene: -; J gene: TRBJ2-1; CDR3 protein: CASSIAGGPYNEQFF; CDR3 DNA: TGTGCCAGTAGTATAGCGGGGGGCCCCTACAATGAGCAGTTCTTC
V gene: TRBV10-3; CDR3 length: 14; clone size: -; D gene: TRBD1; J gene: TRBJ1-2; CDR3 protein: CAISESTGDYGYTF; CDR3 DNA: TGTGCCATCAGTGAGTCGACAGGGGACTATGGCTACACCTTC